A selection of T cell receptor beta chains follows, all from one sample in a study of blood T cell repertoires in COVID-19. Generated by immunoSEQ multiplex PCR, the TCRdb table keeps only in-frame clones and is missing some. Of over 90,000 clones in the sample, approximately 90% were seen once. Sequenced input: peripheral blood. These receptors originate from a man between 45 and 60 years old in a cohort sampled during active COVID-19. The CDR3 runs from the conserved cysteine through the conserved F or W. D genes are given only for firm matches. Expanded clones get a size class; other rows say once, few or many, or leave the size out.

j_call: TRBJ1-2; d_call: TRBD1; v_call: TRBV6-5; clone_size: .; cdr3_aa: CASRGQENYGYTF; cdr3_nt: TGTGCCAGCAGAGGACAGGAGAACTATGGCTACACCTTC
j_call: TRBJ1-2; d_call: TRBD1; v_call: TRBV27; clone_size: .; cdr3_aa: CASSYRQGGGYTF; cdr3_nt: TGTGCCAGCAGTTATCGACAGGGAGGTGGCTACACCTTC
j_call: TRBJ2-3; d_call: .; v_call: TRBV6-1; clone_size: .; cdr3_aa: CASSEVAGPDTQYF; cdr3_nt: TGTGCCAGCAGTGAAGTGGCAGGCCCAGATACGCAGTATTTT
j_call: TRBJ2-5; d_call: TRBD1; v_call: TRBV2; clone_size: .; cdr3_aa: CASTLGGDRAQYF; cdr3_nt: TGTGCCAGCACCCTAGGGGGCGACAGGGCCCAGTACTTC
j_call: TRBJ2-5; d_call: TRBD1; v_call: TRBV6-5; clone_size: .; cdr3_aa: CASSWTGGEETQYF; cdr3_nt: TGTGCCAGCAGTTGGACAGGGGGCGAGGAGACCCAGTACTTC
j_call: TRBJ2-3; d_call: TRBD2; v_call: TRBV9; clone_size: few; cdr3_aa: CASSAYSGSTDTQYF; cdr3_nt: TGTGCCAGCAGCGCTTATAGCGGGTCCACAGATACGCAGTATTTT
j_call: TRBJ2-5; d_call: TRBD2; v_call: TRBV6-2/TRBV6-3; clone_size: .; cdr3_aa: CASSLSGGAGTQYF; cdr3_nt: TGTGCCAGCAGCCTTAGCGGGGGGGCAGGGACCCAGTACTTC
j_call: TRBJ1-4; d_call: TRBD1; v_call: TRBV9; clone_size: .; cdr3_aa: CASSADPGTANEKLFF; cdr3_nt: TGTGCCAGCAGCGCGGATCCCGGGACAGCTAATGAAAAACTGTTTTTT
j_call: TRBJ2-7; d_call: TRBD1; v_call: TRBV11-2; clone_size: .; cdr3_aa: CASSLDHLGQGDNYEQYF; cdr3_nt: TGTGCCAGCAGCTTAGATCACTTAGGACAGGGGGATAACTACGAGCAGTACTTC
j_call: TRBJ2-2; d_call: .; v_call: TRBV11-3; clone_size: once; cdr3_aa: CASSSGQNTGELFF; cdr3_nt: TGTGCCAGCAGTTCGGGACAGAACACCGGGGAGCTGTTTTTT
j_call: TRBJ2-7; d_call: .; v_call: TRBV5-1; clone_size: .; cdr3_aa: CASSLARGTYEQYF; cdr3_nt: TGCGCCAGCAGCTTGGCCAGGGGAACCTACGAGCAGTACTTC
j_call: TRBJ2-3; d_call: TRBD2; v_call: TRBV27; clone_size: .; cdr3_aa: CASKLAGDPRTDTQYF; cdr3_nt: TGTGCCAGCAAACTAGCGGGGGACCCTCGCACAGATACGCAGTATTTT
j_call: TRBJ2-5; d_call: .; v_call: TRBV21-1; clone_size: .; cdr3_aa: CASSPRAPGLATYQETQYF; cdr3_nt: TGTGCCAGCAGTCCCAGGGCTCCGGGACTAGCTACATACCAAGAGACCCAGTACTTC
j_call: TRBJ2-1; d_call: .; v_call: TRBV20-1; clone_size: .; cdr3_aa: CSASPAGSTNPLLNEQFF; cdr3_nt: TGCAGTGCTAGTCCCGCCGGGAGCACAAATCCACTCCTTAATGAGCAGTTCTTC
j_call: TRBJ1-1; d_call: .; v_call: TRBV2; clone_size: .; cdr3_aa: CASSQGLNTEAFF; cdr3_nt: TGTGCCAGCAGCCAGGGGTTGAACACTGAAGCTTTCTTT
j_call: TRBJ1-5; d_call: .; v_call: TRBV27; clone_size: .; cdr3_aa: CASRGAGPQHF; cdr3_nt: TGTGCCAGCCGGGGAGCAGGGCCCCAGCATTTT
j_call: TRBJ1-5; d_call: .; v_call: TRBV19; clone_size: .; cdr3_aa: CASKDTHGGASNQPQHF; cdr3_nt: TGTGCCAGTAAGGACACCCACGGTGGCGCGAGCAATCAGCCCCAGCATTTT
j_call: TRBJ1-2; d_call: .; v_call: TRBV21-1; clone_size: .; cdr3_aa: CASSATGDGYTF; cdr3_nt: TGTGCCAGCAGCGCCACAGGGGACGGCTACACCTTC
j_call: TRBJ2-2; d_call: .; v_call: TRBV6-5; clone_size: .; cdr3_aa: CASGNGATGELFF; cdr3_nt: TGTGCCAGCGGCAATGGGGCGACCGGGGAGCTGTTTTTT
j_call: TRBJ2-5; d_call: .; v_call: TRBV4-1; clone_size: .; cdr3_aa: CASSQELSLQETQYF; cdr3_nt: TGCGCCAGCAGCCAAGAACTCTCACTGCAAGAGACCCAGTACTTC
j_call: TRBJ1-4; d_call: TRBD1; v_call: TRBV5-4; clone_size: .; cdr3_aa: CASSLGGTGPATNEKLFF; cdr3_nt: TGTGCCAGCAGCTTGGGGGGGACAGGGCCTGCAACTAATGAAAAACTGTTTTTT
j_call: TRBJ1-1; d_call: .; v_call: TRBV3-1/TRBV3-2; clone_size: .; cdr3_aa: CASSTSWGDTEAFF; cdr3_nt: TGTGCCAGCAGCACATCTTGGGGGGACACTGAAGCTTTCTTT
j_call: TRBJ1-6; d_call: .; v_call: TRBV3-1/TRBV3-2; clone_size: once; cdr3_aa: CASSQVVGAAYNSPLHF; cdr3_nt: TGTGCCAGCAGCCAAGTTGTGGGGGCAGCCTATAATTCACCCCTCCACTTT
j_call: TRBJ2-7; d_call: TRBD1; v_call: TRBV19; clone_size: .; cdr3_aa: CASSMTGEVYEQYF; cdr3_nt: TGTGCCAGTAGTATGACAGGGGAGGTCTACGAGCAGTACTTC
j_call: TRBJ1-1; d_call: .; v_call: TRBV6-2/TRBV6-3; clone_size: few; cdr3_aa: CASSYSIRGTEAFF; cdr3_nt: TGTGCCAGCAGTTACTCGATCAGGGGAACTGAAGCTTTCTTT
j_call: TRBJ2-1; d_call: .; v_call: TRBV19; clone_size: .; cdr3_aa: CASSLSRGLVYNEQFF; cdr3_nt: TGTGCCAGTAGCCTCAGTAGAGGCCTCGTCTACAATGAGCAGTTCTTC
j_call: TRBJ2-2; d_call: TRBD2; v_call: TRBV4-2; clone_size: .; cdr3_aa: CASSQELPSGDTGELFF; cdr3_nt: TGTGCCAGCAGCCAAGAACTTCCTAGCGGGGACACCGGGGAGCTGTTTTTT
j_call: TRBJ2-2; d_call: .; v_call: TRBV19; clone_size: .; cdr3_aa: CASNPTQPNTGELFF; cdr3_nt: TGTGCCAGTAATCCCACACAACCTAACACCGGGGAGCTGTTTTTT
j_call: TRBJ2-3; d_call: .; v_call: TRBV29-1; clone_size: .; cdr3_aa: CSVVGGAADTQYF; cdr3_nt: TGCAGCGTTGTAGGCGGGGCCGCCGATACGCAGTATTTT
j_call: TRBJ1-2; d_call: .; v_call: TRBV4-3; clone_size: .; cdr3_aa: CASSQYRGYGYTF; cdr3_nt: TGCGCCAGCAGCCAATATCGGGGCTATGGCTACACCTTC
j_call: TRBJ1-1; d_call: .; v_call: TRBV6-4; clone_size: .; cdr3_aa: CASSFTGTEAFF; cdr3_nt: TGTGCCAGCAGCTTCACAGGCACTGAAGCTTTCTTT
j_call: TRBJ1-2; d_call: TRBD1; v_call: TRBV6-5; clone_size: once; cdr3_aa: CASSYSGTVYGYTF; cdr3_nt: TGTGCCAGCAGTTACTCGGGGACAGTCTATGGCTACACCTTC
j_call: TRBJ1-2; d_call: .; v_call: TRBV2; clone_size: .; cdr3_aa: CASSDHQGQNYGYTF; cdr3_nt: TGTGCCAGCAGTGATCACCAGGGCCAAAACTATGGCTACACCTTC
j_call: TRBJ2-5; d_call: TRBD1; v_call: TRBV19; clone_size: .; cdr3_aa: CASSVGQQETQYF; cdr3_nt: TGTGCCAGTAGTGTGGGACAGCAAGAGACCCAGTACTTC
j_call: TRBJ2-7; d_call: .; v_call: TRBV9; clone_size: many; cdr3_aa: CASVGTPAYEQYF; cdr3_nt: TGTGCCAGCGTAGGGACACCTGCCTACGAGCAGTACTTC
j_call: TRBJ2-7; d_call: .; v_call: TRBV6-2/TRBV6-3; clone_size: .; cdr3_aa: CASSPTAGVYEQYF; cdr3_nt: TGTGCCAGCAGTCCCACAGCAGGGGTATACGAGCAGTACTTC
j_call: TRBJ2-3; d_call: .; v_call: TRBV5-8; clone_size: .; cdr3_aa: CASSLDRDTQYF; cdr3_nt: TGTGCCAGCAGCTTGGACAGGGATACGCAGTATTTT
j_call: TRBJ1-3; d_call: .; v_call: TRBV2; clone_size: .; cdr3_aa: CASSQNTGFSGNTIYF; cdr3_nt: TGTGCCAGCAGCCAGAACACAGGATTCTCTGGAAACACCATATATTTT
j_call: TRBJ2-3; d_call: .; v_call: TRBV10-3; clone_size: .; cdr3_aa: CAISASTSTDTQYF; cdr3_nt: TGTGCCATCAGTGCTTCCACTAGCACAGATACGCAGTATTTT
j_call: TRBJ1-1; d_call: .; v_call: TRBV11-2; clone_size: few; cdr3_aa: CASSSPSGRGRNTEAFF; cdr3_nt: TGTGCCAGCAGCTCCCCGTCGGGTCGGGGGAGAAACACTGAAGCTTTCTTT
j_call: TRBJ2-3; d_call: .; v_call: TRBV4-3; clone_size: few; cdr3_aa: CASSQTQGTASTDTQYF; cdr3_nt: TGCGCCAGCAGCCAGACACAGGGAACCGCTAGCACAGATACGCAGTATTTT
j_call: TRBJ2-3; d_call: .; v_call: TRBV3-1/TRBV3-2; clone_size: .; cdr3_aa: CASSQDIRVRTDTQYF; cdr3_nt: TGTGCCAGCAGCCAAGACATCAGGGTACGGACAGATACGCAGTATTTT
j_call: TRBJ2-1; d_call: .; v_call: TRBV5-5; clone_size: .; cdr3_aa: CASSLVQGISYNEQFF; cdr3_nt: TGTGCCAGCAGCTTGGTGCAGGGGATCTCCTACAATGAGCAGTTCTTC
j_call: TRBJ2-2; d_call: .; v_call: TRBV7-8; clone_size: .; cdr3_aa: CASSLVFGRGLTGELFF; cdr3_nt: TGTGCCAGCAGCTTAGTCTTTGGCAGGGGTCTAACCGGGGAGCTGTTTTTT
j_call: TRBJ2-3; d_call: .; v_call: TRBV7-9; clone_size: .; cdr3_aa: CASSFGGISTDTQYF; cdr3_nt: TGTGCCAGCAGCTTCGGCGGGATTAGCACAGATACGCAGTATTTT
j_call: TRBJ2-7; d_call: .; v_call: TRBV2; clone_size: .; cdr3_aa: CASSVSGREQYF; cdr3_nt: TGTGCCAGCAGTGTTTCAGGGAGGGAGCAGTACTTC
j_call: TRBJ1-5; d_call: TRBD1; v_call: TRBV12-5; clone_size: .; cdr3_aa: CASGFGDRGVSQPQHF; cdr3_nt: TGTGCTAGTGGTTTCGGCGACAGGGGAGTTTCTCAGCCCCAGCATTTT
j_call: TRBJ1-4; d_call: TRBD1; v_call: TRBV20-1; clone_size: .; cdr3_aa: CSASAGTGREKLFF; cdr3_nt: TGCAGTGCTAGTGCCGGGACAGGGAGAGAAAAACTGTTTTTT
j_call: TRBJ1-3; d_call: TRBD1; v_call: TRBV11-2; clone_size: .; cdr3_aa: CASSLVSGGGNTIYF; cdr3_nt: TGTGCCAGCAGCTTAGTTTCAGGGGGTGGAAACACCATATATTTT
j_call: TRBJ2-1; d_call: TRBD2; v_call: TRBV6-6; clone_size: .; cdr3_aa: CASKGLAGARNEQFF; cdr3_nt: TGTGCCAGCAAAGGACTAGCGGGGGCCAGGAATGAGCAGTTCTTC
j_call: TRBJ2-5; d_call: TRBD2; v_call: TRBV5-1; clone_size: .; cdr3_aa: CASSSSGTSGGETQYF; cdr3_nt: TGCGCCAGCAGCTCCTCTGGGACTAGCGGGGGGGAAACCCAGTACTTC
j_call: TRBJ1-5; d_call: .; v_call: TRBV6-1; clone_size: .; cdr3_aa: CASSEGGGPNQPQHF; cdr3_nt: TGTGCCAGCAGTGAAGGGGGGGGACCCAATCAGCCCCAGCATTTT
j_call: TRBJ2-7; d_call: TRBD2; v_call: TRBV11-3; clone_size: .; cdr3_aa: CASSPGLAGPSYEQYF; cdr3_nt: TGTGCCAGCAGCCCGGGACTAGCGGGGCCCTCCTACGAGCAGTACTTC
j_call: TRBJ2-5; d_call: .; v_call: TRBV6-1; clone_size: .; cdr3_aa: CASSEPAGAEETQYF; cdr3_nt: TGTGCCAGCAGTGAACCAGCAGGGGCGGAAGAGACCCAGTACTTC